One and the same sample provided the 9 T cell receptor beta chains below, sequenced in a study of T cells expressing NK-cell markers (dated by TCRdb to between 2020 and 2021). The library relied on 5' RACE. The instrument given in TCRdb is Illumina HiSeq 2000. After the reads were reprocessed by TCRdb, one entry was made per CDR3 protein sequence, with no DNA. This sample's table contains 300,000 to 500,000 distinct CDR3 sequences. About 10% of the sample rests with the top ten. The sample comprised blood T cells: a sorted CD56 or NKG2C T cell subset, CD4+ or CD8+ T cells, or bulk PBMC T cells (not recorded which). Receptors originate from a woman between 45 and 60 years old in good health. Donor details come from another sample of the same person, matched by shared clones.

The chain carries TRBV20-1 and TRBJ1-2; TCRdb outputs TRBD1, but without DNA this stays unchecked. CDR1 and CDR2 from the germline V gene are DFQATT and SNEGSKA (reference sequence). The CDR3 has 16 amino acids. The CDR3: CSAPRDRGTSNYGYTF.

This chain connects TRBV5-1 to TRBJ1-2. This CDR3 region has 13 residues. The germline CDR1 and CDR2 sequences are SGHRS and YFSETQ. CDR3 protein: CASSLMGGDGYTF.

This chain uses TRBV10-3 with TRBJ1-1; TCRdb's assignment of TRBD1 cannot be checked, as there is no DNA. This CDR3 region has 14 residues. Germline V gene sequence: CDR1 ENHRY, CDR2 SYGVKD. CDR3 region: CAITPDSQNTEAFF.

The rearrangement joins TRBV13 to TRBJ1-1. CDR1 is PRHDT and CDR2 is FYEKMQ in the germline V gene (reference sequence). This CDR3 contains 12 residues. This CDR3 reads CASARLNTEAFF.

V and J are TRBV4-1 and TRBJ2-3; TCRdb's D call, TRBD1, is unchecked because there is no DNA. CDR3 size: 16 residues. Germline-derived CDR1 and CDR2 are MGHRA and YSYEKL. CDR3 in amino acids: CASSHPGTGTGDTQYF.

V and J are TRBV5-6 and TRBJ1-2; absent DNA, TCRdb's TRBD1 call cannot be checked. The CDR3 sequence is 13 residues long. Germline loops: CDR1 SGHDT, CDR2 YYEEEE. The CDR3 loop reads CASTMDRSYGYTF.

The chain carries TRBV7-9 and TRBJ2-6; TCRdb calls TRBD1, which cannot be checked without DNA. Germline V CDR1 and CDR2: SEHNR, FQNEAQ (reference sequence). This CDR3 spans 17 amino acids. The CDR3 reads CASSSGTLGSGANVLTF.

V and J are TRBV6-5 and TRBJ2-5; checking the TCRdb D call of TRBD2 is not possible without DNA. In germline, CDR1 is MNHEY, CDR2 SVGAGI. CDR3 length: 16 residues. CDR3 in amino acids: CASSTSLSGRGGTQYF.

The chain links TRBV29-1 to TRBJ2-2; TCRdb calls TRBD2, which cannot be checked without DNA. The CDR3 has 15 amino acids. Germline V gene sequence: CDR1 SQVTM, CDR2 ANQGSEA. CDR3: CSVAGGSGDTGELFF.